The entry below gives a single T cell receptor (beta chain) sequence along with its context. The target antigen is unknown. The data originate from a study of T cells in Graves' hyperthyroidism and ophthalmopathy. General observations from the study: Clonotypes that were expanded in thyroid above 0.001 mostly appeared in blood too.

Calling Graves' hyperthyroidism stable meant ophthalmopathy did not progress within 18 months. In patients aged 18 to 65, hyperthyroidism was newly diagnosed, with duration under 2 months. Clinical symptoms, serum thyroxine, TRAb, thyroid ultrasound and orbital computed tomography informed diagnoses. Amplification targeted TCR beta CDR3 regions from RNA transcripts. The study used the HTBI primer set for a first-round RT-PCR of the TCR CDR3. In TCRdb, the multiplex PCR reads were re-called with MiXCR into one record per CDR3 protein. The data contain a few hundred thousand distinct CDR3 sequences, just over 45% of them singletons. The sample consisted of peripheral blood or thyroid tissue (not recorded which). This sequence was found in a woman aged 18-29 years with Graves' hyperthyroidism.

The CDR3 region has the DNA TGCAGTGCTAGGTGGGACGCCGGAGGGACCGGGGAGACCCAGTACTTC. It is translated as CSARWDAGGTGETQYF. V is TRBV20-1 and J is TRBJ2-5; maybe TRBD2 (6 bases). Trimming removed 3 bases at V and 5 bases at J, with 22 bases between. The germline CDR1 and CDR2 sequences are DFQATT and SNEGSKA (reference sequence). This CDR3 is 16 amino acids long.